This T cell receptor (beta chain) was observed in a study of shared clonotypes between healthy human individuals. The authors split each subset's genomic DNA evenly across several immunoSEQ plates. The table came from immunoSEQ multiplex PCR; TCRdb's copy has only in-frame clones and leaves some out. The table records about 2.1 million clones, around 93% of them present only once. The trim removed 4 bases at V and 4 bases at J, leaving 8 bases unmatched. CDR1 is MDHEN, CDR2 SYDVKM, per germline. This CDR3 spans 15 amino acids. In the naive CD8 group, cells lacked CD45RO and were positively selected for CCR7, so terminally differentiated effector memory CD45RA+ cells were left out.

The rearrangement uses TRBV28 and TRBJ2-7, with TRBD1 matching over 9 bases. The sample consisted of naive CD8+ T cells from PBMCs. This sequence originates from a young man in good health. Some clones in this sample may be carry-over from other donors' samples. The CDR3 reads CASSSPGQGWYEQYF. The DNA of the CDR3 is TGTGCCAGCAGTTCCCCGGGACAGGGATGGTACGAGCAGTACTTC.